This T cell receptor (beta chain) is from a study of CD8+CD57+ T cells in acquired aplastic anemia. The overall study: DNA recovered from sorted CD4+ and CD8+ cells had a mean of approximately 3.2 ug. Healthy donors yielded 9.5 million to 11 million CD4+ cell reads on average.

According to the study, genomic DNA was the template for TCR beta VDJ and CDR3 profiling. TCRdb re-called the reads through MiXCR, storing one row per CDR3 protein. The sample lists around 170,000 distinct CDR3 sequences; approximately 60% were seen once. This clonotype came up many times. The CDR3 spans 11 residues. The V end was cut by 2 bases, the J end by 6 bases, with 5 bases between. Germline V lookup: CDR1 SGHTS, CDR2 YDEGEE. The J gene is TRBJ1-1, the V gene TRBV5-8; D ambiguous. This sequence was found in a human donor in good health. The sample consisted of sorted CD4+, CD8+, or CD8+CD57+ T cells (not recorded which) from PBMCs. For the CDR3, the DNA is TGTGCCAGCAGCTTAGGCTCTGAAGCTTTCTTT. Translation: CASSLGSEAFF.